This T cell receptor (beta chain) was sequenced in a study of human T cells and chemical hapten exposure. Study overall: Slight volume differences across pooled libraries mainly accounted for varying per-sample TCR yields.

The CDR3 is made up of 15 amino acids. Germline V gives CDR1 MGHRA, CDR2 YSYEKL. V shed 0 bases and J shed 1 base, with 10 bases lying between them. This clonotype has at least ten counts. A single record per CDR3 protein comes from TCRdb applying MiXCR to the RACE reads. The sample carries about 360,000 distinct CDR3 sequences, about 4.8% recorded once. Time point here: patch test 1, 2 weeks after DPC sensitization. The sample's treatment: therapeutic diphenylcyclopropenone sensitization with weekly scalp DPC. The study drew its donors from alopecia patients who were 18 to 70 years old and suitable for DPC.

The source material was whole blood, sampled in connection with sensitization to the hapten diphenylcyclopropenone (DPC). This clonotype was sampled from a woman aged 45-59 years with alopecia areata. Some clones in this sample may be carry-over from other donors' samples. The gene calls are TRBV4-1 and TRBJ2-7; D uncertain. CDR3 protein: CASSQDQTVSYEQYF. CDR3 in DNA: TGCGCCAGCAGCCAAGATCAGACTGTATCCTACGAGCAGTACTTC.